These T cell receptor beta chains were read from a single sample in a study of T cells in Graves' hyperthyroidism and ophthalmopathy. In TCRdb, the multiplex PCR reads were re-called with MiXCR into one record per CDR3 protein. The repertoire has about 640,000 distinct CDR3 sequences, around 21% of them found once; the top ten carry 34%. Sequencing was done on a sample of blood. The receptors derive from a man aged 25-45 years with Graves' ophthalmopathy. Each CDR3 is given with its conserved first and last residue. The D gene is left open where the match is weak. Only part of the rows carry a size: once, few, many, or a class if the clone is expanded.

TRBJ1-1 TRBD1 TRBV18 many CASSPPGTGGKITEAFF TGTGCCAGCTCACCACCCGGGACAGGGGGCAAGATCACTGAAGCTTTCTTT
TRBJ1-2 NA TRBV27 NA CASSKQGANYGYTF TGTGCCAGCAGCAAACAGGGCGCTAACTATGGCTACACCTTC
TRBJ2-1 NA TRBV15 NA CATSRVLRVRDNEQFF TGTGCCACCAGCAGAGTACTCAGGGTAAGAGACAATGAGCAGTTCTTC
TRBJ2-3 NA TRBV12-3/TRBV12-4 NA CASSPRGRVRTDTQYF TGTGCCAGCAGTCCAAGAGGCAGGGTGCGGACAGATACGCAGTATTTT
TRBJ1-6 NA TRBV4-1 few CASSPGIPMGNSPLHF TGCGCCAGCAGCCCGGGGATCCCAATGGGTAATTCACCCCTCCACTTT
TRBJ2-7 TRBD2 TRBV11-2 many CASSSGGLGREKGYEQYF TGTGCCAGCAGCTCCGGGGGACTAGGGCGGGAGAAAGGCTACGAGCAGTACTTC
TRBJ1-2 NA TRBV10-3 few CAISPDDGPGGGYTF TGTGCCATCAGTCCCGATGACGGACCGGGGGGTGGCTACACCTTC
TRBJ2-3 TRBD2 TRBV4-1 NA CASSHDPSGSKTDTQYF TGCGCCAGCAGCCACGATCCTAGCGGGAGTAAGACAGATACGCAGTATTTT
TRBJ2-3 NA TRBV18 few CASSPSMGSDTQYF TGTGCCAGCTCACCATCCATGGGGTCAGATACGCAGTATTTT
TRBJ1-3 NA TRBV7-2 few CASSADSSGNTIYF TGTGCCAGCAGCGCGGACAGCTCTGGAAACACCATATATTTT
TRBJ2-1 NA TRBV7-9 few CASSFQGLNYNEQFF TGTGCCAGCAGCTTCCAGGGGTTAAACTACAATGAGCAGTTCTTC
TRBJ2-7 NA TRBV28 many CASSQLGVGEQYF TGTGCCAGCAGCCAACTCGGGGTAGGCGAGCAGTACTTC
TRBJ1-2 NA TRBV2 NA CASSPLQGRNYGYTF TGTGCCAGCAGTCCCTTGCAGGGGCGTAACTATGGCTACACCTTC
TRBJ2-7 NA TRBV11-2 many CASSLEGGKSFYEQYF TGTGCCAGCAGCTTAGAGGGGGGAAAGAGTTTCTACGAGCAGTACTTC
TRBJ2-1 NA TRBV5-5 NA CASSLGSGVYNEQFF TGTGCCAGCAGCTTGGGATCGGGAGTATACAATGAGCAGTTCTTC
TRBJ2-3 NA TRBV11-3 NA CASSLDPYDRDTVLPSTDTQYF TGTGCCAGCAGCTTAGACCCATACGACCGGGACACGGTTTTGCCTAGCACAGATACGCAGTATTTT
TRBJ2-3 NA TRBV28 NA CASSLSTSSTDTQYF TGTGCCAGCAGTTTATCTACGAGTAGCACAGATACGCAGTATTTT
TRBJ1-3 TRBD1 TRBV28 few CASSQQGARNTIYF TGTGCCAGCAGTCAGCAGGGGGCTAGAAACACCATATATTTT
TRBJ2-3 NA TRBV29-1 NA CSPRLVTDTQYF TGCAGCCCGAGACTGGTCACAGATACGCAGTATTTT
TRBJ2-2 NA TRBV5-1 many CASSFGTGELFF TGCGCCAGCAGCTTCGGCACCGGGGAGCTGTTTTTT
TRBJ2-7 TRBD1 TRBV7-9 many CASSSGQANEQYF TGTGCCAGCAGCTCAGGACAGGCGAACGAGCAGTACTTC
TRBJ1-1 NA TRBV7-2 many CASSLVGAGTMNTEAFF TGTGCCAGCAGCTTAGTTGGGGCAGGGACCATGAACACTGAAGCTTTCTTT
TRBJ2-2 NA TRBV15 NA CATTSTGELFF TGTGCCACCACGAGCACCGGGGAGCTGTTTTTT
TRBJ2-7 NA TRBV20-1 NA CSAPERAGRPYEQYF TGCAGTGCCCCTGAACGGGCAGGGAGGCCCTACGAGCAGTACTTC
TRBJ2-5 TRBD1 TRBV3-1 many CASRKPSGTGGQETQYF TGTGCCAGCAGAAAGCCAAGCGGGACAGGGGGACAAGAGACCCAGTACTTC
TRBJ2-7 NA TRBV19 few CASSPLGAGSAEQYF TGTGCCAGTAGTCCCTTAGGGGCGGGCTCAGCCGAGCAGTACTTC
TRBJ1-6 NA TRBV7-9 many CASSARGGTDSPLHF TGTGCCAGCAGCGCAAGGGGGGGAACGGATTCACCCCTCCACTTT
TRBJ1-2 NA TRBV6-2/TRBV6-3 NA CAGRLRQSTNYGYTF TGTGCCGGCAGACTCAGACAGAGTACTAACTATGGCTACACCTTC
TRBJ2-1 NA TRBV27 many CASSFGWGASRNEQFF TGTGCCAGCAGTTTCGGGTGGGGGGCCTCCCGCAATGAGCAGTTCTTC
TRBJ1-1 NA TRBV27 few CASSLMWGYNTEAFF TGTGCCAGCAGTTTAATGTGGGGATATAACACTGAAGCTTTCTTT
TRBJ1-1 NA TRBV7-9 once CASSLVGGGLNTEAFF TGTGCCAGCAGCTTAGTGGGGGGCGGATTGAACACTGAAGCTTTCTTT
TRBJ2-3 TRBD2 TRBV27 many CASSGGVETDTQYF TGTGCCAGCAGTGGGGGGGTTGAAACAGATACGCAGTATTTT
TRBJ2-6 TRBD1 TRBV10-3 NA CAISETGTATSGANVLTF TGTGCCATCAGTGAAACCGGGACAGCTACCTCTGGGGCCAACGTCCTGACTTTC
TRBJ1-3 NA TRBV2 few CASRGGTATGNTIYF TGTGCCAGCAGGGGAGGGACCGCCACTGGAAACACCATATATTTT
TRBJ2-1 NA TRBV6-1 few CASSYGYHSYNEQFF TGTGCCAGCAGTTACGGCTATCACTCCTACAATGAGCAGTTCTTC
TRBJ2-7 NA TRBV7-2 few CASSRSGLRSYEQYF TGTGCCAGCAGCAGGAGCGGGCTACGCTCCTACGAGCAGTACTTC
TRBJ1-2 NA TRBV18 few CASSPEGLYGYTF TGTGCCAGCTCACCTGAGGGACTCTATGGCTACACCTTC
TRBJ2-7 NA TRBV10-3 many CAISGRTIYEQYF TGTGCCATCAGTGGGAGGACCATCTACGAGCAGTACTTC
TRBJ1-3 NA TRBV11-2 many CASSFWDSSGNTIYF TGTGCCAGCAGCTTTTGGGATTCCTCTGGAAACACCATATATTTT
TRBJ2-3 TRBD2 TRBV7-3 NA CASSLMASGYISTDTQYF TGTGCCAGCAGCTTAATGGCTAGCGGGTATATTAGCACAGATACGCAGTATTTT
TRBJ2-5 TRBD1 TRBV20-1 few CSARDRGRGETQYF TGCAGTGCCAGGGACAGGGGGCGCGGAGAGACCCAGTACTTC
TRBJ2-7 NA TRBV6-5 few CASSYRGSGYEQYF TGTGCCAGCAGTTACAGGGGTTCAGGCTACGAGCAGTACTTC
TRBJ1-1 TRBD1 TRBV28 many CASSWGSGGLNTEAFF TGTGCCAGCAGTTGGGGATCAGGGGGCCTGAACACTGAAGCTTTCTTT
TRBJ1-3 NA TRBV3-1 NA CASSTSAGNTIYF TGTGCCAGCAGCACCAGTGCTGGAAACACCATATATTTT